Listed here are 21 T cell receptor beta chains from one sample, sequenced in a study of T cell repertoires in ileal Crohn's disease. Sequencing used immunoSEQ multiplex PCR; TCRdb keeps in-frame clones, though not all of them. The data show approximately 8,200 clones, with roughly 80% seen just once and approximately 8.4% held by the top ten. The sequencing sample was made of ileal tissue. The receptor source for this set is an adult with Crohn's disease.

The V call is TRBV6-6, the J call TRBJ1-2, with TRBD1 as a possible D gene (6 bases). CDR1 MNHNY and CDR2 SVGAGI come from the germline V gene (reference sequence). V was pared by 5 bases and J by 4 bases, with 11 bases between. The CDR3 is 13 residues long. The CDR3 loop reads CASSPGQIYGYTF. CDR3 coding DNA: TGTGCCAGCAGTCCCGGACAGATCTATGGCTACACCTTC.

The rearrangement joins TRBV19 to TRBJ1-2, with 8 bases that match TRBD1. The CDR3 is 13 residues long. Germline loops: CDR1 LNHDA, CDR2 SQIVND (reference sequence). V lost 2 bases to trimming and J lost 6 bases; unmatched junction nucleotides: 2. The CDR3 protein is CASSIIQGDGYTF. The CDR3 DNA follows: TGTGCCAGTAGTATAATACAGGGGGATGGCTACACCTTC. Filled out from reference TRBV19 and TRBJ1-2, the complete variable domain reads DGGITQSPKYLFRKEGQNVTLSCEQNLNHDAMYWYRQDPGQGLRLIYYSQIVNDFQKGDIAEGYSVSREKKESFPLTVTSAQKNPTAFYLCASSIIQGDGYTFGSGTRLTVV.

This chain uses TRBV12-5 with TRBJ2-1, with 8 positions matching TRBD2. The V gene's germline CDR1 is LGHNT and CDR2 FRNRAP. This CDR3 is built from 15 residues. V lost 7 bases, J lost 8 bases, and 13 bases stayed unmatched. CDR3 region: CASAPSGTSRYEQFF. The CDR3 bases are TGTGCTAGTGCTCCCTCCGGGACTAGTAGATATGAGCAGTTCTTC.

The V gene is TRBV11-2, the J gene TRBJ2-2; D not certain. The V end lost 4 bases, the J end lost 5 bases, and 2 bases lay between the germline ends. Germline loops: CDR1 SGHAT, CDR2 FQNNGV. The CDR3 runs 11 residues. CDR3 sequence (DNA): TGTGCCAGCAGCTCTACCGGGGAGCTGTTTTTT. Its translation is CASSSTGELFF.

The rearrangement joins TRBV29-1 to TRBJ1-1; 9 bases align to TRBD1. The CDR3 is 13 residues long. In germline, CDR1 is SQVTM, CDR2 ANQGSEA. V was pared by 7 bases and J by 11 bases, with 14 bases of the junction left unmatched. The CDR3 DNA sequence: TGCAGCGCCCAAGGCACAGGGGGCTGGGGGGCTTTCTTT. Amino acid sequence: CSAQGTGGWGAFF.

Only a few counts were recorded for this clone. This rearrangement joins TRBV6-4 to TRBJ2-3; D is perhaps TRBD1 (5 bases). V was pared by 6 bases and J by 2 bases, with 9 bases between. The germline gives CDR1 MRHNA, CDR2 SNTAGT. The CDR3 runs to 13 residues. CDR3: CASSQGDTDTQYF. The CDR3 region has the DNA TGTGCCAGCAGCCAGGGCGACACAGATACGCAGTATTTT.

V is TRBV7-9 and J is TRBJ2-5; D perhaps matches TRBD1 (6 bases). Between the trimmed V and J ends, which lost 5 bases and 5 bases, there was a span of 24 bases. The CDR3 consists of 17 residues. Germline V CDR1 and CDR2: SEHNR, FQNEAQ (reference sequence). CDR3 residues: CASSPPAGTTGYETQYF. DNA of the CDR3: TGTGCCAGCAGCCCCCCCGCCGGGACAACCGGTTACGAGACCCAGTACTTC.

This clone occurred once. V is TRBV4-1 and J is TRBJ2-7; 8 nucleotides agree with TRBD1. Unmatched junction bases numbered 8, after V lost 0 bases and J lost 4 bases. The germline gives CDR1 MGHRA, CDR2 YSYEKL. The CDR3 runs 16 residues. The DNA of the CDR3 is TGCGCCAGCAGCCAAGACTGGGCAGGGGGCGCGTACGAGCAGTACTTC. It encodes CASSQDWAGGAYEQYF.

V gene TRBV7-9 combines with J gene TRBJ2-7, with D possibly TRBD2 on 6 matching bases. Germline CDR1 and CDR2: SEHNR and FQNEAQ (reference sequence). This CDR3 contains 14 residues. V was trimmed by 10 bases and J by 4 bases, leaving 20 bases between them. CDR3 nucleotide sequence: TGTGCCATCCGGGACTTAGGTCGCTCTTACGAGCAGTACTTC. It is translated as CAIRDLGRSYEQYF. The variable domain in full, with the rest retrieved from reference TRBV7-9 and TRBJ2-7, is DTGVSQNPRHKITKRGQNVTFRCDPISEHNRLYWYRQTLGQGPEFLTYFQNEAQLEKSRLLSDRFSAERPKGSFSTLEIQRTEQGDSAMYLCAIRDLGRSYEQYFGPGTRLTVT.

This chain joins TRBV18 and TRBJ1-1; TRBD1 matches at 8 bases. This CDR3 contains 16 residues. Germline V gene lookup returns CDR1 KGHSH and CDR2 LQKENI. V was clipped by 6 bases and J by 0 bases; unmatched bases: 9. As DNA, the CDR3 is TGTGCCAGCTCCCAAGGGACAGGAGCAATGAACACTGAAGCTTTCTTT. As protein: CASSQGTGAMNTEAFF. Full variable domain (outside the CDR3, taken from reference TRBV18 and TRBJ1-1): NAGVMQNPRHLVRRRGQEARLRCSPMKGHSHVYWYRQLPEEGLKFMVYLQKENIIDESGMPKERFSAEFPKEGPSILRIQQVVRGDSAAYFCASSQGTGAMNTEAFFGQGTRLTVV.

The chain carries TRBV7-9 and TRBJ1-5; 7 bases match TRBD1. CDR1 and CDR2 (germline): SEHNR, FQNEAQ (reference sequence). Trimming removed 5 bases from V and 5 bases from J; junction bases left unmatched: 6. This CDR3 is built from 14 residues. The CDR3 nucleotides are TGTGCCAGCAGCACCACAGGGGAAGATCAGCCCCAGCATTTT. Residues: CASSTTGEDQPQHF.

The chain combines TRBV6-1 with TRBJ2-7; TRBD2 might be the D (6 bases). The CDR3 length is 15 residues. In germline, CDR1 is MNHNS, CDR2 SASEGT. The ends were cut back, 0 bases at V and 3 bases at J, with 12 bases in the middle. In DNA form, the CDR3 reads TGTGCCAGCAGTGAAGCTCCGGCGGGAATCTACGAGCAGTACTTC. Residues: CASSEAPAGIYEQYF.

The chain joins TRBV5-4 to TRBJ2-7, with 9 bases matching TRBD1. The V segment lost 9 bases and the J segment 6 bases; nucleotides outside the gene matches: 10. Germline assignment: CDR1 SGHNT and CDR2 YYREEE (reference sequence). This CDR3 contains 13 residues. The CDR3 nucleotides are TGTGCCATAGGGTCACAGGGGGCGGTCGAGCAGTACTTC. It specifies CAIGSQGAVEQYF.

CDR3 in amino acids: CASQTGTSYEQYF. The CDR3, as DNA: TGCGCCAGCCAGACTGGAACCTCCTACGAGCAGTACTTC. The V and J genes are TRBV10-2 and TRBJ2-7; D ambiguous. The CDR3 consists of 13 residues. Germline assignment: CDR1 WSHSY and CDR2 SAAADI. V lost 8 bases, J lost 0 bases, and 11 bases lay in between.

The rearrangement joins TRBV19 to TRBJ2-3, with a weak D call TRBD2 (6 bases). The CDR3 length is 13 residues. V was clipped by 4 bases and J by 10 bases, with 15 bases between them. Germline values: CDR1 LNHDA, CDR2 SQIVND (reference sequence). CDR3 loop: CASSTWDSKAQYF. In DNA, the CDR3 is TGTGCCAGTAGTACCTGGGACTCCAAGGCGCAGTATTTT.

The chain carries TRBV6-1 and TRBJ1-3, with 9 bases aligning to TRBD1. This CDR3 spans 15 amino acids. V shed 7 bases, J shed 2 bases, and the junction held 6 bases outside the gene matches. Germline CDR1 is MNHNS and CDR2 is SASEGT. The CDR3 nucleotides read TGTGCCAGCATTGGGGGACAGGGCCCTGGAAACACCATATATTTT. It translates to CASIGGQGPGNTIYF.

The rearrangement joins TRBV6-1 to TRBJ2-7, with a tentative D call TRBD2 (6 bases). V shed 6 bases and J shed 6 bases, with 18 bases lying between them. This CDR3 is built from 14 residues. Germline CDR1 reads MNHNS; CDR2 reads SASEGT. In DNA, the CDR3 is TGTGCCAGCAGCAGAGACAGTCCCGGGGGCGAGCAGTACTTC. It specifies CASSRDSPGGEQYF.

Here the CDR3 DNA reads TGCAGCGTTTGGGGGGGGAGCACAGATACGCAGTATTTT. Its protein product is CSVWGGSTDTQYF. The gene calls are TRBV29-1 and TRBJ2-3; 7 positions agree with TRBD2. Germline V gene lookup returns CDR1 SQVTM and CDR2 ANQGSEA. The CDR3 has 13 residues. Trimming removed 5 bases from V and 0 bases from J; junction bases left unmatched: 2.

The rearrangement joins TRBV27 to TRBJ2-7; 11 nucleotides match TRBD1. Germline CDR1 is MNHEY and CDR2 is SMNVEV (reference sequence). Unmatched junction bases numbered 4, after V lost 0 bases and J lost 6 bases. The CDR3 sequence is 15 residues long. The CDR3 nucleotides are TGTGCCAGCAGTTTATCTGGCGGGACAGGGGGCGAGCAGTACTTC. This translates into CASSLSGGTGGEQYF.

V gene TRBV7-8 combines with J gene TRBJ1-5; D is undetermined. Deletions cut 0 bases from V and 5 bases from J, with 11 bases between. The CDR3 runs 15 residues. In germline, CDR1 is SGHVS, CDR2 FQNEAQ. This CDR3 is CASSLAEGRYQPQHF. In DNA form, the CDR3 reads TGTGCCAGCAGCTTAGCCGAGGGCAGGTATCAGCCCCAGCATTTT.

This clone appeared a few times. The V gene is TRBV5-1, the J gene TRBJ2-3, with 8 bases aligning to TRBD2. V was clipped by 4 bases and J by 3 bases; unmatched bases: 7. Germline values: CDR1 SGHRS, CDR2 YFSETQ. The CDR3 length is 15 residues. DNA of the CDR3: TGCGCCAGCAGCCGAAGCGGGGGCCCAACAGATACGCAGTATTTT. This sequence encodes CASSRSGGPTDTQYF.